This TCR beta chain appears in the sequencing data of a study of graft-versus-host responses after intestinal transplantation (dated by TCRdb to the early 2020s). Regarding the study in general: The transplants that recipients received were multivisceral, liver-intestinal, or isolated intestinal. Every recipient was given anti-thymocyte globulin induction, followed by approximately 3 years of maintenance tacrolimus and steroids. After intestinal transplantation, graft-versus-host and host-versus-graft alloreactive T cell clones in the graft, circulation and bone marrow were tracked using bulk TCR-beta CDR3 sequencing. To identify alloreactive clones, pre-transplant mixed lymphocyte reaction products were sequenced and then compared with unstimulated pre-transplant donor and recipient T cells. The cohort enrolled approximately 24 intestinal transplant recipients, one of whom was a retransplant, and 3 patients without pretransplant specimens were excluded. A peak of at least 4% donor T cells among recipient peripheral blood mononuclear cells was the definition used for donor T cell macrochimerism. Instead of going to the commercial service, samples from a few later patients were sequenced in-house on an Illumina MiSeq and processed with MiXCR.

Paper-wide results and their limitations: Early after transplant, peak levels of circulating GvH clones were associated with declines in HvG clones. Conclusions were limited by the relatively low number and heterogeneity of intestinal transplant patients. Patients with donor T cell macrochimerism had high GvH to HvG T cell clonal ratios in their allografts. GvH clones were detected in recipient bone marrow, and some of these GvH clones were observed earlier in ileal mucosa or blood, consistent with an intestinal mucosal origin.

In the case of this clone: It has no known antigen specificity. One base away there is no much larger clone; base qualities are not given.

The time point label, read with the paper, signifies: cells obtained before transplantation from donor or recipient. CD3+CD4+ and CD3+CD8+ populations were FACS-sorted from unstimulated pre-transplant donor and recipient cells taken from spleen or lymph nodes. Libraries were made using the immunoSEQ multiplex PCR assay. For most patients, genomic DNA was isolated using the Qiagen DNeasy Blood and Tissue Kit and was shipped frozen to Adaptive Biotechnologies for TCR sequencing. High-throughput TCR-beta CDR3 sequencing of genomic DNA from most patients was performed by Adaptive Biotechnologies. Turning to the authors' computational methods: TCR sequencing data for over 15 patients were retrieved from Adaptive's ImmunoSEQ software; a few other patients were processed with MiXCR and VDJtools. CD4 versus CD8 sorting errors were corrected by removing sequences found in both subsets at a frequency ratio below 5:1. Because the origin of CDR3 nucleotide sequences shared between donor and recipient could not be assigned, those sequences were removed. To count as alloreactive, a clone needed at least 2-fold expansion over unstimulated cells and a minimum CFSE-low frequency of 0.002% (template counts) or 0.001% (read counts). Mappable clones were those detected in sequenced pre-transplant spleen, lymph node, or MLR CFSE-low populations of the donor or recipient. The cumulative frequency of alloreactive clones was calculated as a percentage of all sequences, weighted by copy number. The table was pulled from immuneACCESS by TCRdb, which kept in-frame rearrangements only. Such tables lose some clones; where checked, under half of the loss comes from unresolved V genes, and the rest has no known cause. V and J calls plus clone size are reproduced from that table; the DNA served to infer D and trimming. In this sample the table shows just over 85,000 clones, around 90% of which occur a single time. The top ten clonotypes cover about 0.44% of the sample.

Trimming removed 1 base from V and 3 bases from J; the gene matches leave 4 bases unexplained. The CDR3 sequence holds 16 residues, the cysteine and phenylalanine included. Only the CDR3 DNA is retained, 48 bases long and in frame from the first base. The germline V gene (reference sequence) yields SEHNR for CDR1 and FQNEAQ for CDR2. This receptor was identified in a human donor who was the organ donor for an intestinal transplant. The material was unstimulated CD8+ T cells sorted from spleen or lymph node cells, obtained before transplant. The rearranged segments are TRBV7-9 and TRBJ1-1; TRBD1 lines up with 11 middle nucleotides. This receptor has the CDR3 CASSLGTGGAYTEAFF. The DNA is TGTGCCAGCAGCTTAGGGACAGGGGGCGCATACACTGAAGCTTTCTTT.